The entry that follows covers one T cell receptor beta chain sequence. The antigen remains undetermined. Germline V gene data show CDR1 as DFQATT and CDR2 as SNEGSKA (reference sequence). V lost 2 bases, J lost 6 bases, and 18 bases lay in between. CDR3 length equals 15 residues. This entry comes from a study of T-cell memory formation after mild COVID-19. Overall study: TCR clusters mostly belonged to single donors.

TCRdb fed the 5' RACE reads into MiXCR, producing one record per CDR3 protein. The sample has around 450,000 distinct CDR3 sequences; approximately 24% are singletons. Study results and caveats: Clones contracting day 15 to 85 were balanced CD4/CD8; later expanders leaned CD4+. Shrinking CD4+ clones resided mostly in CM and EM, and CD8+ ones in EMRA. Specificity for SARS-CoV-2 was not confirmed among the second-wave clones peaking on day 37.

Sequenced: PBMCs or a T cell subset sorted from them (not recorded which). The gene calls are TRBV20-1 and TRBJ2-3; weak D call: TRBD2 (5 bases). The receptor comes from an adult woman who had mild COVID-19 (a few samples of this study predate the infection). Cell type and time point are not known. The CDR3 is CSARPDSQFGDTQYF. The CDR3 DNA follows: TGCAGTGCTAGACCGGACTCTCAATTTGGGGATACGCAGTATTTT.